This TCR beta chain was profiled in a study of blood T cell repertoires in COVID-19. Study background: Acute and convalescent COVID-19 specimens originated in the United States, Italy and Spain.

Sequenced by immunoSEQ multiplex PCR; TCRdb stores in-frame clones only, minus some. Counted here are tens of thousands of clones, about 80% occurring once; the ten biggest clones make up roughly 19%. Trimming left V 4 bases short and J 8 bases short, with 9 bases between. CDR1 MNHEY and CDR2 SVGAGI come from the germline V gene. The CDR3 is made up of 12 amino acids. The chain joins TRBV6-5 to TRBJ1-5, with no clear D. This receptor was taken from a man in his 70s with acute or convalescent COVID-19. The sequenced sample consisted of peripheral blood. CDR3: CASSSGLEPQHF. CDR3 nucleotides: TGTGCCAGCAGTTCCGGTCTGGAGCCCCAGCATTTT.